This T cell receptor beta chain was profiled in a study of cytomegalovirus exposure and HLA in healthy donors. A single count supports this clone. Its antigen is still unknown. Looked up from germline, CDR1 is SQVTM and CDR2 is ANQGSEA. V dropped 7 bases and J dropped 1; count of bases not matched to a gene: 7. The CDR3 spans 14 residues. General study results and limits: In a later analysis, at a false discovery rate of 0.05, some 17,000 TCR beta sequences were associated with HLA alleles.

PCR was performed using 60 Vbeta and 13 Jbeta primers. Here immunoSEQ multiplex PCR was the method, and the copy in TCRdb shows in-frame clones only, minus some. The sample holds 140,000 to 150,000 clones; 75% to 80% are singletons and the top ten take less than 2%. This clonotype originated in a woman aged 25 to 39 in good health and CMV-seronegative. The sequenced sample was PBMCs. The chain carries TRBV29-1 and TRBJ1-1; 9 bases map to TRBD1. This CDR3 is CSAGVTGGNTEAFF. DNA of the CDR3: TGCAGCGCCGGCGTGACAGGGGGGAACACTGAAGCTTTCTTT.